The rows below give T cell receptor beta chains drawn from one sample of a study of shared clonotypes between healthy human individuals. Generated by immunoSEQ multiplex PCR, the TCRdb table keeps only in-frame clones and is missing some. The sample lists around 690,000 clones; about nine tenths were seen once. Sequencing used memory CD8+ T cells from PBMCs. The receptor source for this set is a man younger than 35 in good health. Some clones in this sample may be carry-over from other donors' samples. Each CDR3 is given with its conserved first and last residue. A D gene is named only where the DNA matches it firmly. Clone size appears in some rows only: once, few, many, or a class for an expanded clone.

TGTGCCAGCAGTGAAGTGGGGTTAAATAAGCCCCAGCATTTT,CASSEVGLNKPQHF,NA,TRBJ1-5,NA,TRBV6-1
TGCGCCAGCAGCATCCCAGGACTAGCGGGAGGCACAGATACGCAGTATTTT,CASSIPGLAGGTDTQYF,NA,TRBJ2-3,TRBD2,TRBV4-1
TGTGCCAGCAGCGGAGGGGACAGGCAGTTCTATGGCTACACCTTC,CASSGGDRQFYGYTF,NA,TRBJ1-2,TRBD1,TRBV5-4
TGTGCCAGCAGTTACTCGTTGGACACTGAAGCTTTCTTT,CASSYSLDTEAFF,NA,TRBJ1-1,NA,TRBV6-6
TGTGCCAGCAGCAAAAGGCCTGAAGCTTTCTTT,CASSKRPEAFF,NA,TRBJ1-1,NA,TRBV21-1
TGTGCCAGCAGCTCAGGCGGGACAGGGTTTCAGCCCCAGCATTTT,CASSSGGTGFQPQHF,NA,TRBJ1-5,TRBD1,TRBV7-9
TGTGCCAGCAGCCCCCGGAGGACCCAGTACTTC,CASSPRRTQYF,NA,TRBJ2-5,NA,TRBV7-8
TGTGCTAGTGGTTCCGCGGAGAACGGGGCCAACGTCCTGACTTTC,CASGSAENGANVLTF,NA,TRBJ2-6,NA,TRBV12-5
TGTGCCATCAGTGAGTCGAGGCTGGGGAGTAGTGAAGCTTTCTTT,CAISESRLGSSEAFF,NA,TRBJ1-1,NA,TRBV10-3
TGTGCCAGTAGTATCCGAGGGGTTGGCTACACCTTC,CASSIRGVGYTF,NA,TRBJ1-2,NA,TRBV19
TGTGCCAGCAGGGCTTCAGGGGCTAGCGGGAGTGTCAATGAGCAGTTCTTC,CASRASGASGSVNEQFF,NA,TRBJ2-1,TRBD2,TRBV2
TGTGCCAGCAGTGAAGGGCCGGCCTACGAGCAGTACTTC,CASSEGPAYEQYF,NA,TRBJ2-7,NA,TRBV6-1
TGTGCCAGCAGTTACCCGGGGACTAGCAGGAGATACGAGCAGTACTTC,CASSYPGTSRRYEQYF,NA,TRBJ2-7,TRBD2,TRBV6-6
TGTGCCAGCAGCATCGCGGGTCCTAACTATGGCTACACCTTC,CASSIAGPNYGYTF,NA,TRBJ1-2,NA,TRBV6-6
TGTGCCAGCAGCGAGGGTGAATACAATGAGCAGTTCTTC,CASSEGEYNEQFF,NA,TRBJ2-1,NA,TRBV9
TGTGCCAGCAGCCAAGCCCTAAGCGGGGGAAACACCATATATTTT,CASSQALSGGNTIYF,NA,TRBJ1-3,NA,TRBV4-2
TGCGCCAGCAGCCAAAAAGCGAGCGGGAGGGACTTGGGTTACGAGCAGTACTTC,CASSQKASGRDLGYEQYF,NA,TRBJ2-7,TRBD2,TRBV4-1
TGTGCCAGCAGTTTCCAACCGGGACAGGGGTCACCCTACGAGCAGTACTTC,CASSFQPGQGSPYEQYF,NA,TRBJ2-7,TRBD1,TRBV27
TGTGCCAGCAGCTTAAGTCGTGGACAGCCCCCAGATACGCAGTATTTT,CASSLSRGQPPDTQYF,NA,TRBJ2-3,NA,TRBV11-2
TGTGCCAGCAGCTCCCTCCGGGGACAGGGCCCCCAAGGCGGTGCTTTCTTT,CASSSLRGQGPQGGAFF,NA,TRBJ1-1,TRBD1,TRBV5-6
TGTGCCAGCAGCGTAGGGTTAGCGGACACAGATACGCAGTATTTT,CASSVGLADTDTQYF,NA,TRBJ2-3,NA,TRBV9
TGTGCCAGCAGGCAGGGCACCTACGAGCAGTACTTC,CASRQGTYEQYF,NA,TRBJ2-7,NA,TRBV14
TGTGCCAGCAGCTTCACTCAGGGTCTCTACGAGCAGTACTTC,CASSFTQGLYEQYF,NA,TRBJ2-7,NA,TRBV11-2
TGTGCCAGCAGCCACGGACGAGGACAGCCCCAGCATTTT,CASSHGRGQPQHF,few,TRBJ1-5,NA,TRBV7-7
TGTGCCAGCAGTTTGCCGAGGGGGCCTGGGGCCAACGTCCTGACTTTC,CASSLPRGPGANVLTF,NA,TRBJ2-6,TRBD1,TRBV27
TGTGCCAGCAGTATCTCGCCGGATAGGCAGTATTTT,CASSISPDRQYF,NA,TRBJ2-3,NA,TRBV27
TGTGCCAGCAGTGAATGGGACGGGTCCACAGATACGCAGTATTTT,CASSEWDGSTDTQYF,NA,TRBJ2-3,NA,TRBV2
TGTGCCAGCAGCTTAGACAGGCTCCAGCCCCAGCATTTT,CASSLDRLQPQHF,once,TRBJ1-5,NA,TRBV7-9
TGTGCCAGCAGCGTAGTCTCCTCGGGACAGGGGGCGGGAGACACTGAAGCTTTCTTT,CASSVVSSGQGAGDTEAFF,NA,TRBJ1-1,TRBD1,TRBV9
TGTGCCAGCAGCAGAGGGACTAGCGGACCCAACAATGAGCAGTTCTTC,CASSRGTSGPNNEQFF,NA,TRBJ2-1,TRBD2,TRBV5-6
TGTGCCAGCAGCTTAGCCGCTCCAACTAATGAAAAACTGTTTTTT,CASSLAAPTNEKLFF,once,TRBJ1-4,NA,TRBV7-9
TGTGCCAGCACCCTCGGGCCGAATAATGAAAAACTGTTTTTT,CASTLGPNNEKLFF,NA,TRBJ1-4,NA,TRBV7-9
TGTGCCAGCAGCTTAGAGGGTGGGCTAATGAACACCGGGGAGCTGTTTTTT,CASSLEGGLMNTGELFF,NA,TRBJ2-2,NA,TRBV7-3
TGTGCCAGCAGTGGCAGACCGGACAGCTACGAGCAGTACTTC,CASSGRPDSYEQYF,many,TRBJ2-7,NA,TRBV27
TGTGCCAGCAGCTTGGACAGGGGGCGCGAGCAGTACTTC,CASSLDRGREQYF,NA,TRBJ2-7,TRBD1,TRBV5-4
TGTGCCAGCAGTTCAAACCCCCCAGGGGTCGGCTATCAGCCCCAGCATTTT,CASSSNPPGVGYQPQHF,NA,TRBJ1-5,NA,TRBV28
TGTGCCGTCTGGGAGGAGCTTACAGACGGCTACACCTTC,CAVWEELTDGYTF,NA,TRBJ1-2,NA,TRBV10-3
TGTGCCAGCAGTACCGGGACAGGGGTAGGGGATGAGCAGTTCTTC,CASSTGTGVGDEQFF,NA,TRBJ2-1,TRBD1,TRBV28
TGTGCCACCAGCAGACCCTTATGGGGGAGTACAGATACGCAGTATTTT,CATSRPLWGSTDTQYF,NA,TRBJ2-3,NA,TRBV15
TGCAGCGTTGAATGGTTCAGTTCTAACTATGGCTACACCTTC,CSVEWFSSNYGYTF,NA,TRBJ1-2,NA,TRBV29-1
TGCGCCAGCAGCTCTCGATCCTCTCGGCAGTTCTTC,CASSSRSSRQFF,NA,TRBJ2-1,NA,TRBV4-3
TGTGCCAGTAGTGCCTATCCGGCTCCTTCGGCTTCACCCCTCCACTTT,CASSAYPAPSASPLHF,NA,TRBJ1-6,NA,TRBV19
TGTGCCTGGAGTTATTGGGAGAACTACGAGCAGTACTTC,CAWSYWENYEQYF,NA,TRBJ2-7,NA,TRBV30
TGTGCCAGCAGTTTGAAACGGAGCAATCAGCCCCAGCATTTT,CASSLKRSNQPQHF,NA,TRBJ1-5,NA,TRBV27
TGCGCCAGAAGTCAGTCTAACACTGAAGCTTTCTTT,CARSQSNTEAFF,NA,TRBJ1-1,NA,TRBV23-1
TGTGCCAGCAGCCCCGGCTTTGGGGAGACCCAGTACTTC,CASSPGFGETQYF,NA,TRBJ2-5,NA,TRBV7-9